A single sample gave rise to the 7 T cell receptor beta chains below, sequenced in a study of T cell repertoires in ileal Crohn's disease. Only in-frame clones appear in the TCRdb table, and some are missing; sequencing was by immunoSEQ multiplex PCR. The sample contains 6,000 or so clones, nearly 97% of which appear only once. Sequencing input: ileal tissue. The receptor source for this set is an adult with Crohn's disease.

The CDR3 nucleotides are TGTGCCAGCAGCCCTTTAAGGGGAAATGAAAAACTGTTTTTT. This encodes CASSPLRGNEKLFF. The V gene is TRBV7-2, the J gene TRBJ1-4; TRBD1 might be the D (5 bases). Germline CDR1 is SGHTA and CDR2 is FQGNSA. V dropped 5 bases and J dropped 5 bases, with 12 bases sitting between them. This CDR3 spans 14 amino acids.

This rearrangement joins TRBV30 to TRBJ1-1; 9 bases are a match to TRBD1. This CDR3 is built from 12 residues. CDR1 GTSNPN and CDR2 SVGIG come from the germline V gene (reference sequence). J was trimmed by 5 bases and V by 7 bases; bases with no gene match: 5. The CDR3: CAFDRGRTEAFF. In DNA, the CDR3 is TGTGCCTTCGACAGGGGGAGGACTGAAGCTTTCTTT.

The V and J genes are TRBV19 and TRBJ2-1; D is possibly TRBD1 (6 bases). Germline V CDR1 and CDR2: LNHDA, SQIVND (reference sequence). This CDR3 spans 13 amino acids. V gave up 8 bases and J gave up 9 bases, with 17 bases separating them. The CDR3 nucleotides read TGTGCCAGTGCTGAGTACAGGGCAAGTGAGCAGTTCTTC. Protein: CASAEYRASEQFF.

The sample holds a few counts of this clone. This chain uses TRBV19 with TRBJ1-2; 7 bases line up with TRBD1. CDR3 length: 13 amino acids. From germline, CDR1 is LNHDA and CDR2 SQIVND (reference sequence). With V trimmed by 9 bases and J by 2 bases, 6 bases remained unmatched. The CDR3 DNA is TGTGCCAGCACCGGGACAGTAAACTATGGCTACACCTTC. Protein sequence: CASTGTVNYGYTF.

This chain links TRBV4-1 with TRBJ1-2; D is uncertain. CDR1 is MGHRA, CDR2 YSYEKL, per germline. This CDR3 spans 13 amino acids. The germline V and J ends were trimmed by 3 bases and 4 bases, with 9 bases remaining between them. CDR3 in amino acids: CASSQGRIYGYTF. The CDR3 coding sequence is TGCGCCAGCAGCCAGGGCAGAATCTATGGCTACACCTTC.

The chain is built from TRBV7-8 and TRBJ1-6, with 9 bases that match TRBD1. The V gene end was trimmed by 1 base and the J gene end by 14 bases; junction bases not matched to a gene: 6. Germline CDR1 SGHVS, CDR2 FQNEAQ. The CDR3 is 14 residues long. This CDR3 reads CASSLGTGAGTLHF. CDR3 coding DNA: TGTGCCAGCAGCTTAGGGACAGGGGCTGGCACCCTCCACTTT.

V and J are TRBV19 and TRBJ2-1, with 7 nucleotides matching TRBD2. J was trimmed by 0 bases and V by 2 bases; bases with no gene match: 1. This CDR3 comprises 15 residues. The germline V gene encodes CDR1 LNHDA and CDR2 SQIVND (reference sequence). The CDR3 nucleotides are TGTGCCAGTAGTATACGGACTAGCTCCTACAATGAGCAGTTCTTC. It specifies CASSIRTSSYNEQFF.